These T cell receptor beta chains were read from a single sample in a study of cytomegalovirus exposure and HLA in healthy donors. Sequencing used immunoSEQ multiplex PCR; TCRdb keeps in-frame clones, though not all of them. Among about 330,000 clones listed, 86% were seen once. Input material: PBMCs. These receptors all come from a woman aged 18-30 years in good health and CMV-seronegative. Each CDR3 is given with its conserved first and last residue. Fields, in order: CDR3 length, D gene, V gene, J gene, clone size, CDR3 DNA, CDR3 protein. D genes are given only for firm matches. Clone size is shown for a subset of rows, as once, few, many or a class of expanded clone.

len: 13
d_gene: .
v_gene: TRBV6-5
j_gene: TRBJ1-1
abundance: .
CDR3nt: TGTGCCAGCAGTTTATTCGTGAGCACTGAAGCTTTCTTT
CDR3aa: CASSLFVSTEAFF

len: 14
d_gene: .
v_gene: TRBV10-3
j_gene: TRBJ1-4
abundance: .
CDR3nt: TGTGCCATCAGTCAGACAGCTGGGGATGAAAAACTGTTTTTT
CDR3aa: CAISQTAGDEKLFF

len: 15
d_gene: TRBD1
v_gene: TRBV6-6
j_gene: TRBJ1-2
abundance: .
CDR3nt: TGTGCCAGCAGTTGGAAGCCGGGACAGGGGGCTGGCTACACCTTC
CDR3aa: CASSWKPGQGAGYTF

len: 17
d_gene: .
v_gene: TRBV13
j_gene: TRBJ1-1
abundance: once
CDR3nt: TGTGCCAGCAGCTTCCATGGGAGAGGCGGCATGAACACTGAAGCTTTCTTT
CDR3aa: CASSFHGRGGMNTEAFF

len: 13
d_gene: .
v_gene: TRBV30
j_gene: TRBJ1-1
abundance: .
CDR3nt: TGTGCCTGGAACGAGGGTAGGTTCACTGAAGCTTTCTTT
CDR3aa: CAWNEGRFTEAFF

len: 17
d_gene: TRBD1
v_gene: TRBV5-1
j_gene: TRBJ1-3
abundance: .
CDR3nt: TGCGCCAGTACCGATACCGGGGACAGGGTGTATGGAAACACCATATATTTT
CDR3aa: CASTDTGDRVYGNTIYF

len: 13
d_gene: .
v_gene: TRBV5-1
j_gene: TRBJ1-2
abundance: .
CDR3nt: TGCGCCAGCAGCTCTCAGGGCGAGCATGGCTACACCTTC
CDR3aa: CASSSQGEHGYTF

len: 13
d_gene: .
v_gene: TRBV5-1
j_gene: TRBJ2-1
abundance: .
CDR3nt: TGCGCCAGCAGATTATCCCGGTACAATGAGCAGTTCTTC
CDR3aa: CASRLSRYNEQFF

len: 17
d_gene: TRBD2
v_gene: TRBV27
j_gene: TRBJ2-5
abundance: .
CDR3nt: TGTGCCAGCAGTCTAAGGACTAGCGGGGTGGGGGGAGAGACCCAGTACTTC
CDR3aa: CASSLRTSGVGGETQYF

len: 16
d_gene: .
v_gene: TRBV13
j_gene: TRBJ1-3
abundance: few
CDR3nt: TGTGCCAGCAGCATCCACCAGGACTACTCTGGAAACACCATATATTTT
CDR3aa: CASSIHQDYSGNTIYF

len: 12
d_gene: .
v_gene: TRBV25-1
j_gene: TRBJ2-5
abundance: .
CDR3nt: TGTGCCAGCAGTGGGCCGGGTGGGACCCAGTACTTC
CDR3aa: CASSGPGGTQYF

len: 12
d_gene: .
v_gene: TRBV27
j_gene: TRBJ2-7
abundance: once
CDR3nt: TGTGCCAGCAGGTGGGTGGGGGGCGAGCAGTACTTC
CDR3aa: CASRWVGGEQYF

len: 14
d_gene: .
v_gene: TRBV2
j_gene: TRBJ1-1
abundance: .
CDR3nt: TGTGCCAGCAGTTCGGCGTTAATGGAGACTGAAGCTTTCTTT
CDR3aa: CASSSALMETEAFF

len: 15
d_gene: .
v_gene: TRBV5-1
j_gene: TRBJ2-3
abundance: .
CDR3nt: TGCGCCAGCAGCGCGTCGGGAGCTTCCACAGATACGCAGTATTTT
CDR3aa: CASSASGASTDTQYF

len: 17
d_gene: TRBD2
v_gene: TRBV5-4
j_gene: TRBJ2-3
abundance: .
CDR3nt: TGTGCCAGCAGCTTTGGGCGGACTAGCGGGTCTACAGATACGCAGTATTTT
CDR3aa: CASSFGRTSGSTDTQYF

len: 14
d_gene: TRBD1
v_gene: TRBV11-3
j_gene: TRBJ2-5
abundance: .
CDR3nt: TGTGCCAGCAGCTTCGGACAGGGCGGAGAGACCCAGTACTTC
CDR3aa: CASSFGQGGETQYF

len: 15
d_gene: TRBD2
v_gene: TRBV4-3
j_gene: TRBJ2-5
abundance: .
CDR3nt: TGCGCCAGCAGCCCAGGGACTAGCGGATTAGAGACCCAGTACTTC
CDR3aa: CASSPGTSGLETQYF

len: 15
d_gene: TRBD2
v_gene: TRBV5-1
j_gene: TRBJ2-1
abundance: .
CDR3nt: TGCGCCAGCAGTGGAAGCCTAGCGGGAGACAATGAGCAGTTCTTC
CDR3aa: CASSGSLAGDNEQFF

len: 16
d_gene: .
v_gene: TRBV27
j_gene: TRBJ2-6
abundance: .
CDR3nt: TGTGCCAGCCGGCAGGGGCGGATCTCTGGGGCCAACGTCCTGACTTTC
CDR3aa: CASRQGRISGANVLTF

len: 14
d_gene: .
v_gene: TRBV7-2
j_gene: TRBJ2-1
abundance: .
CDR3nt: TGTGCCAGCAGCCGTGGGCGGGATACGATTGAGCAGTTCTTC
CDR3aa: CASSRGRDTIEQFF

len: 16
d_gene: .
v_gene: TRBV15
j_gene: TRBJ2-2
abundance: .
CDR3nt: TGTGCCACCAGCCCCAGGGCAGCCCCGAACACCGGGGAGCTGTTTTTT
CDR3aa: CATSPRAAPNTGELFF

len: 17
d_gene: TRBD1
v_gene: TRBV5-1
j_gene: TRBJ2-5
abundance: .
CDR3nt: TGCGCCAGCAGCTCTCAACCCCCGGGACAGTTCCAAGAGACCCAGTACTTC
CDR3aa: CASSSQPPGQFQETQYF

len: 17
d_gene: .
v_gene: TRBV5-1
j_gene: TRBJ2-7
abundance: .
CDR3nt: TGCGCCAGCAGCATCGCCTTACAGGCTACTATAGCACGTGAGCAGTACTTC
CDR3aa: CASSIALQATIAREQYF

len: 14
d_gene: .
v_gene: TRBV19
j_gene: TRBJ1-2
abundance: .
CDR3nt: TGTGCCAGTGGTCGGGGGGAAAGGTTCTATGGCTACACCTTC
CDR3aa: CASGRGERFYGYTF

len: 17
d_gene: .
v_gene: TRBV27
j_gene: TRBJ1-1
abundance: .
CDR3nt: TGTGCCAGCAGTTCCCGCCCGACCCTGGCGGGAAACACTGAAGCTTTCTTT
CDR3aa: CASSSRPTLAGNTEAFF

len: 12
d_gene: .
v_gene: TRBV4-1
j_gene: TRBJ2-7
abundance: .
CDR3nt: TGCGCCAGCAGCCAGGCCCCCTACGAGCAGTACTTC
CDR3aa: CASSQAPYEQYF

len: 12
d_gene: .
v_gene: TRBV29-1
j_gene: TRBJ1-1
abundance: .
CDR3nt: TGCAGCGGGGGCAGAATGAACACTGAAGCTTTCTTT
CDR3aa: CSGGRMNTEAFF